This T cell receptor (beta chain) was captured by sequencing in a study of T cells in Graves' hyperthyroidism and ophthalmopathy. General study results and limits: Ophthalmopathy could be told apart from stable hyperthyroidism with a 13 V-J model. Most thyroid-expanded clonotypes above 0.001 were also found in blood.

Ten or more counts support this clonotype. Its cognate antigen is unknown. The study based diagnoses on clinical symptoms, serum thyroxine and TRAb, thyroid ultrasound and orbital computed tomography. The PBMCs had their origin in about 9.7 ml of fresh peripheral blood. Regions amplified from RNA transcripts were the TCR beta CDR3 regions. The HTBI primer set was used in a first-round RT-PCR of the TCR CDR3. TCRdb re-called the multiplex PCR reads through MiXCR, storing one row per CDR3 protein. The sample yields around 600,000 distinct CDR3 sequences, approximately 14% seen once. The germline V gene has CDR1 LGHDT and CDR2 YNNKEL (reference sequence). Trimming took 4 bases from V and 2 from J, leaving 11 bases between them. The CDR3 extends over 14 amino acids.

Sequencing input: blood. The chain combines TRBV3-1 with TRBJ1-1; no reliable D call. The receptor was isolated from a woman under 40 with Graves' hyperthyroidism. The CDR3 reads CASSLTTDNTEAFF. CDR3 in DNA: TGTGCCAGCAGCCTTACTACTGATAACACTGAAGCTTTCTTT.